This TCR beta chain was documented in a study of T cells after yellow fever vaccination. Study-wide results and limits: Most primary-vaccination clones reappeared after the booster (more than 95% CD4, about 90% CD8). Just a small share of clonotypes turned up in the CD4 compartment as well as the CD8 compartment.

This clonotype has a handful of counts. Its specificity is unknown. Template-switching 5'RACE yielded the TCR cDNA; a universal primer site and UMIs were added in the process. In TCRdb, the 5' RACE reads were re-called with MiXCR into one record per CDR3 protein. The sample consists of about 340,000 distinct CDR3 sequences, about 12% of them appearing once. Germline V gene sequence: CDR1 SGHDT, CDR2 YYEEEE. The V and J ends lost 4 bases and 7 bases respectively, with 20 bases between them. The CDR3 extends over 15 amino acids. The receptor was isolated from a man between 18 and 29 years old who received the YFV17D yellow fever vaccine. The specimen comprised CD4+ T cells sorted from PBMCs, sampled 15 days after the yellow fever booster vaccination. This rearrangement joins TRBV5-6 to TRBJ1-2, with D perhaps TRBD1 (5 bases). The CDR3 region is CASSLIDSSPTGYTF. The CDR3 DNA reads as TGTGCCAGCAGCCTCATAGACAGTTCCCCCACTGGCTACACCTTC.